A single T cell receptor (beta chain) is shown here with its context. Its matching antigen is unknown. The data were produced by immunoSEQ multiplex PCR, yet TCRdb's version contains in-frame clones alone and is incomplete. Among 150,000 to 200,000 clones, 92% were seen once, and the ten largest hold approximately 1.9%. CDR3 length equals 13 residues. Trimming stripped 6 bases from V and 7 bases from J, with 10 bases between. Germline V gene sequence: CDR1 MNHEY, CDR2 SVGEGT. The data stem from a study of T cell responses to AZD1222 COVID-19 vaccine. Whole-study results and caveats: White British people made up most donors, females outnumbered males, and clonal diversity was possibly underestimated. Repertoires were obtained solely post-peak T cell response.

V gene TRBV6-2 or TRBV6-3 combines with J gene TRBJ1-6; D possibly corresponds to TRBD1 (5 bases). The sequence came from an adult who received the AZD1222 COVID-19 vaccine. The sample consisted of peripheral blood, taken 28 days after the second AZD1222 dose. CDR3 sequence: CASSRVRNSPLHF. The CDR3 coding sequence is TGTGCCAGCAGCAGGGTACGGAATTCACCCCTCCACTTT.